Shown below are 15 T cell receptor beta chains from a single sample sequenced in a study of T-cell reconstitution after alpha-beta-depleted transplantation in children. Preparation of the TCRbeta library involved a method that used unique molecular identifiers. Using its own MiXCR run on the PCR reads, TCRdb lists one record per CDR3 protein. The data show 200,000 to 300,000 distinct CDR3 sequences, approximately 8% seen once. The sample consisted of PBMCs, mostly from graft donor cells, taken 180 days after TCRalphabeta/CD19-depleted stem cell transplant. Receptors originate from a male patient under 18 who had a stem cell transplant for acute lymphoblastic leukemia, so the T cells may come from the graft donor.

The sample holds many counts of this clonotype. This rearrangement joins TRBV9 to TRBJ2-3, with a tentative D call TRBD1 (5 bases). The V end was cut by 1 base, the J end by 4 bases, with 13 bases between. CDR3 size: 15 residues. Germline V gene data show CDR1 as SGDLS and CDR2 as YYNGEE. As DNA, the CDR3 is TGTGCCAGCAGCGTATCGGGCAGGGTTGCAGATACGCAGTATTTT. It codes for CASSVSGRVADTQYF.

This clonotype was observed many times. The rearrangement uses TRBV9 and TRBJ2-2; the D gene could be TRBD1 or TRBD2 (5 bases each). V lost 2 bases, J lost 4 bases, and 18 bases lay in between. Germline CDR1 SGDLS, CDR2 YYNGEE. The CDR3 runs 17 residues. The CDR3 loop reads CASSVPLRGGGTGELFF. CDR3 DNA sequence: TGTGCCAGCAGCGTGCCCCTGAGGGGTGGTGGCACCGGGGAGCTGTTTTTT.

Ten or more counts support this clonotype. The gene calls are TRBV5-1 and TRBJ2-3, with a tentative D call TRBD1 (6 bases). The CDR3 contains 15 residues. With 4 bases removed from V and 4 bases from J, the gap between germline ends came to 16 bases. CDR1 and CDR2 from the germline V gene are SGHRS and YFSETQ. This chain's CDR3 is CASSPGTIMADTQYF. CDR3 nucleotide sequence: TGCGCCAGCAGCCCCGGGACAATTATGGCAGATACGCAGTATTTT.

This clonotype showed up many times. The rearrangement joins TRBV12-3 or TRBV12-4 to TRBJ2-5; D is unresolved. There are 14 residues in the CDR3. V lost 2 bases, J lost 2 bases, and 9 bases lay in between. This CDR3 reads CASSLRRNQETQYF. The CDR3 DNA reads as TGTGCCAGCAGTTTACGACGGAATCAAGAGACCCAGTACTTC.

This clonotype showed up many times. V and J are TRBV4-1 and TRBJ2-7; D perhaps matches TRBD1 (6 bases). Trimming pared 1 base from V and 5 bases from J, leaving 12 bases between. CDR3 length: 14 amino acids. Germline lookup yields CDR1 MGHRA and CDR2 YSYEKL. The CDR3 spells CASSQAWTVDEQYF. Written as DNA, the CDR3 is TGCGCCAGCAGCCAAGCATGGACAGTTGACGAGCAGTACTTC.

This clonotype was seen ten or more times. The chain links TRBV2 to TRBJ2-5; tentatively, D is TRBD1 (5 bases). There are 14 residues in the CDR3. Germline V gene sequence: CDR1 SNHLY, CDR2 FYNNEI. The V and J ends lost 8 bases and 1 base respectively, with 14 bases between them. The CDR3: CASLQEKVQETQYF. In DNA, the CDR3 is TGTGCCAGCCTACAGGAAAAAGTCCAAGAGACCCAGTACTTC.

Comments on this clonotype: This sequence may be a read error, since a much larger clone differs from it by one base. This sequence joins TRBV12-3 or TRBV12-4 and TRBJ2-1, with D uncertain. V lost 3 bases and J lost 6, with 9 bases in between. This CDR3 is 13 amino acids long. The CDR3: CASSFQPLNEQFF. CDR3 nucleotides: TGTGCCAGCAGTTTCCAGCCCCTCAATGAGCAGTTCTTC.

This chain links TRBV15 with TRBJ1-5; D is undetermined. The CDR3 length is 11 residues. V lost 2 bases, J lost 7 bases, and 3 bases lay in between. The germline V gene encodes CDR1 LNHNV and CDR2 YYDKDF (reference sequence). The CDR3 nucleotides are TGTGCCACCAGCAGATCCCAGCCCCAGCATTTT. It codes for CATSRSQPQHF.

This clonotype was recorded at least ten times. The rearrangement uses TRBV18 and TRBJ1-2; tentatively, D is TRBD1 (5 bases). V gave up 5 bases and J gave up 6 bases, with 22 bases separating them. In germline, CDR1 is KGHSH, CDR2 LQKENI. The CDR3 spans 16 residues. For the CDR3, the DNA is TGTGCCAGCTCAGTCACCCGGGACCCAACTAGTGATGGCTACACCTTC. Translation gives CASSVTRDPTSDGYTF.

This clonotype has at least ten counts. The chain links TRBV29-1 to TRBJ2-2; 12 bases fit TRBD2. V was clipped by 6 bases and J by 7 bases; unmatched bases: 6. Germline V gene data show CDR1 as SQVTM and CDR2 as ANQGSEA. The CDR3 is made up of 14 amino acids. This CDR3 reads CSVRLAGAVGELFF. The DNA of the CDR3 is TGCAGCGTCCGACTAGCGGGAGCGGTCGGGGAGCTGTTTTTT.

This clonotype was observed many times. J is TRBJ2-1 and V is TRBV4-2; 12 bases are shared with TRBD2. There are 16 residues in the CDR3. Germline V lookup: CDR1 LGHNA, CDR2 YNFKEQ. Trimming removed 6 bases from V and 8 bases from J; junction bases left unmatched: 11. The CDR3 protein is CASSNPSLAGGDEQFF. Written as DNA, the CDR3 is TGTGCCAGCAGTAACCCCAGTCTAGCGGGGGGGGATGAGCAGTTCTTC.

This clonotype was seen ten or more times. The chain carries TRBV12-3 or TRBV12-4 and TRBJ2-7; 8 nucleotides line up with TRBD2. V shed 7 bases, J shed 5 bases, and the junction held 10 bases outside the gene matches. The CDR3 spans 14 residues. The CDR3 DNA reads as TGTGCCAGCAATCGACGGCTAGCGGGCGACGAGCAGTACTTC. It yields the protein CASNRRLAGDEQYF.

This clonotype has ten or more counts. This chain connects TRBV20-1 to TRBJ2-3; tentatively, D is TRBD2 (6 bases). Trimming took off 4 bases at V and 3 bases at J, with 8 bases between the two ends. CDR1 and CDR2 from the germline V gene are DFQATT and SNEGSKA (reference sequence). The CDR3 spans 12 residues. CDR3 nucleotide sequence: TGCAGTGCTACTCTAGCGACAGATACGCAGTATTTT. This gives the protein CSATLATDTQYF.

The genes are TRBV7-9 and TRBJ1-6; unclear D gene. Deletions cut 4 bases from V and 12 bases from J, with 10 bases between. In germline, CDR1 is SEHNR, CDR2 FQNEAQ (reference sequence). The length of the CDR3 is 12 residues. The CDR3 loop is CASSSVALPLHF. The CDR3, as DNA: TGTGCCAGCAGCTCTGTGGCGTTACCCCTCCACTTT.

This clonotype came up many times. The V gene is TRBV12-3 or TRBV12-4, the J gene TRBJ1-2; no firm D call. Trimming took 3 bases from V and 8 from J, leaving 10 bases between them. The CDR3 length is 12 residues. For the CDR3, the DNA is TGTGCCAGCAGTTTGGCTCGGTGGGGCTACACCTTC. It codes for CASSLARWGYTF.